Sequencing of this T cell receptor (beta chain) was carried out in a study of shared clonotypes between healthy human individuals. V lost 0 bases, J lost 6 bases, and 7 bases stayed unmatched. The CDR3 covers 15 residues. Germline V gives CDR1 GTSNPN, CDR2 SVGIG (reference sequence). The donors were all Caucasian adults (living in Nashville, Tennessee). An assay was performed, and its level was deep. Original methodology: Filtering of immunoSEQ junctional sequences could not match full-length read filtering. Clones were read by immunoSEQ multiplex PCR, and TCRdb kept only the in-frame ones, dropping some. The DNA gave D and trimming, while V, J and clone size come from that table. The table shows about 460,000 clones, with around 77% occurring only once.

Sequenced input: PBMCs. This clonotype originated in a woman aged 35 to 49 in good health. Some clones in this sample may be carry-over from other donors' samples. The chain is built from TRBV30 and TRBJ2-1; 8 bases align to TRBD2. The CDR3, as DNA: TGTGCCTGGAGTGTAGGGCTAGCGGGCCTCAATGAGCAGTTCTTC. Protein: CAWSVGLAGLNEQFF.